This TCR beta chain was identified during a study of T cells in Graves' hyperthyroidism and ophthalmopathy. Study-wide points: Blood also contained most expanded thyroid clonotypes above 0.001.

This clonotype has just a few counts. Its antigen is unidentified. The CDR3 sequence is 15 residues long. The ends were cut back, 3 bases at V and 8 bases at J, with 16 bases in the middle. Per germline, CDR1 LGHNA and CDR2 YNFKEQ. The investigators amplified TCR beta CDR3 regions from RNA transcripts. HTBI primers were the set used in a first-round RT-PCR of the TCR CDR3. TCRdb itself ran the multiplex PCR reads through MiXCR, one entry per CDR3 protein. The profile shows about half a million distinct CDR3 sequences, around a fifth of them singletons. This clonotype was obtained from a woman in her 70s with Graves' ophthalmopathy. The rearrangement joins TRBV4-2 to TRBJ1-4; D not certain. The sequenced material came from blood. CDR3 in DNA: TGTGCCAGCAGCCAGTATCGGCAGGTAGCCGAAAAACTGTTTTTT. Translation: CASSQYRQVAEKLFF.